The 6 T cell receptor beta chains presented below share a single source sample, sequenced in a study of shared clonotypes between healthy human individuals. Here immunoSEQ multiplex PCR was the method, and the copy in TCRdb shows in-frame clones only, minus some. The sample contains over a million clones, approximately 78% of which appear only once. The sequenced material came from memory CD4+ T cells from PBMCs. The subset: CD45RA-negative fraction. All receptors derive from a man aged 18 to 30 in good health. Some clones in this sample may be carry-over from other donors' samples.

The J gene is TRBJ1-2, the V gene TRBV19; D is unresolved. With 7 bases removed from V and 4 bases from J, the gap between germline ends came to 10 bases. CDR1 and CDR2 (germline): LNHDA, SQIVND (reference sequence). The CDR3 is made up of 12 amino acids. Here the CDR3 reads CASKTWSYGYTF. The CDR3 DNA follows: TGTGCCAGTAAGACGTGGTCCTATGGCTACACCTTC.

This clone was seen a handful of times. The rearrangement links TRBV19 to TRBJ1-3, with 7 bases matching TRBD1. The germline CDR1 and CDR2 sequences are LNHDA and SQIVND (reference sequence). V lost 5 bases, J lost 3 bases, and 4 bases stayed unmatched. This CDR3 spans 14 amino acids. Here the CDR3 DNA reads TGTGCCAGTAGTCGACAGGGATTTGGAAACACCATATATTTT. It encodes CASSRQGFGNTIYF.

This clone was detected only once. The V call is TRBV6-5, the J call TRBJ2-1, with a tentative D call TRBD2 (5 bases). The V gene's germline CDR1 is MNHEY and CDR2 SVGAGI. The CDR3 spans 14 residues. Trimming shortened V by 6 bases and J by 9 bases, and 18 bases separated the two germline ends. The CDR3 DNA follows: TGTGCCAGCAGACGACTACCCTCGGGCACTGAGCAGTTCTTC. Its translation is CASRRLPSGTEQFF.

This rearrangement joins TRBV5-5 to TRBJ2-5; the match to TRBD2 covers 9 bases. This CDR3 comprises 16 residues. The V segment lost 4 bases and the J segment 5 bases; nucleotides outside the gene matches: 12. In germline, CDR1 is SGHKS, CDR2 YYEKEE (reference sequence). DNA for the CDR3: TGTGCCAGCAGCCCCGGGGCTAGCGGGAAATCTGAGACCCAGTACTTC. Protein sequence: CASSPGASGKSETQYF.

V and J are TRBV5-6 and TRBJ2-3; perhaps TRBD2 as D (6 bases). This CDR3 has 15 amino acids. Deletions cut 2 bases from V and 1 base from J, with 11 bases between. Germline V CDR1 and CDR2: SGHDT, YYEEEE. CDR3 nucleotides: TGTGCCAGCAGCTTTGGAGGGCCTCGCACAGATACGCAGTATTTT. This translates into CASSFGGPRTDTQYF.

The V call is TRBV5-6, the J call TRBJ2-1; TRBD2 matches 8 bases. Germline V gives CDR1 SGHDT, CDR2 YYEEEE. V trimming: 4 bases; J trimming: 7 bases; junction bases outside the gene matches: 10. The CDR3 runs to 15 residues. DNA of the CDR3: TGTGCCAGCAGCCCAGCGGGAGCACGGTGGAATGAGCAGTTCTTC. It translates to CASSPAGARWNEQFF.